This T cell receptor (beta chain) was recorded in a study of T-cell reconstitution after alpha-beta-depleted transplantation in children. Study-wide results and limits: Several hundred expanded graft clones reportedly supplied alpha-beta T cells about two months after transplant.

As for this clonotype: Its target is not known.

Researchers prepared the TCRbeta library using unique molecular identifiers, the study reports. TCRdb redid the calling of the PCR reads with MiXCR, one entry per CDR3 protein. This table holds 450,000 to 550,000 distinct CDR3 sequences, over 9.5% found once. CDR1 KGHSH and CDR2 LQKENI come from the germline V gene. The CDR3 length is 15 residues. V was shortened by 4 bases and J by 3 bases, with 13 bases between the two germline ends. Specimen: PBMCs, mostly from graft donor cells, collected 180 days after TCRalphabeta/CD19-depleted stem cell transplant. The receptor's source is a female patient aged 2-15 years who had a stem cell transplant for aplastic anemia, so the T cells may come from the graft donor. The chain employs TRBV18 and TRBJ2-1; D is perhaps TRBD1 (6 bases). CDR3: CASSRGGRDYNEQFF. The DNA for the CDR3 is TGTGCCAGCTCACGAGGGGGAAGGGACTACAATGAGCAGTTCTTC. Filled out from reference TRBV18 and TRBJ2-1, the complete variable domain reads NAGVMQNPRHLVRRRGQEARLRCSPMKGHSHVYWYRQLPEEGLKFMVYLQKENIIDESGMPKERFSAEFPKEGPSILRIQQVVRGDSAAYFCASSRGGRDYNEQFFGPGTRLTVL.